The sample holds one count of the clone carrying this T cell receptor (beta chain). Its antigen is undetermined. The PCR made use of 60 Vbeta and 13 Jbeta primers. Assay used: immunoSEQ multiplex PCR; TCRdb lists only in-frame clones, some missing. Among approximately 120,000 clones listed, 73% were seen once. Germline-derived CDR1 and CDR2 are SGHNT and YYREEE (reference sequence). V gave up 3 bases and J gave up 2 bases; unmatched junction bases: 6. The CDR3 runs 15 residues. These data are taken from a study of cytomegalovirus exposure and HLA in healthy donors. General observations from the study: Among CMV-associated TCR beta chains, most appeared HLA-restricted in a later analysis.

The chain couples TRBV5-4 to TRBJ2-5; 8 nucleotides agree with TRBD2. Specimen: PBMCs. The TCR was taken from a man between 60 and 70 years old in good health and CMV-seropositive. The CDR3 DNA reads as TGTGCCAGCAGCTCTCGCGGGAGGCTTCAAGAGACCCAGTACTTC. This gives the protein CASSSRGRLQETQYF.